This TCR beta chain stems from a study of blood T cells in healthy people across ages. The CDR3 loop spans 15 amino acids. V shed 6 bases, J shed 4 bases, and the junction held 6 bases outside the gene matches. Whole-study findings and limits: Naive CD4+ cells and diversity were both higher in long-lived donors than in aged donors.

Details on this clonotype: Its target is unknown.

Sample-barcoded 5' priming and a J-beta primer mix drove a second PCR of about 6 to 12 cycles. TCRdb redid the calling of the 5' RACE reads with MiXCR, one entry per CDR3 protein. The table has around 1,900,000 distinct CDR3 sequences, 30% to 40% seen once. Every donor gave about 9 milliliters of peripheral blood. The receptor was derived from a human donor in good health. V and J are TRBV12-3 or TRBV12-4 and TRBJ1-5; TRBD1 matches 10 bases. The sequenced sample was blood. CDR3: CASSKTGGRNQPQHF. For the CDR3, the DNA is TGTGCCAGCAGCAAGACAGGGGGCAGGAATCAGCCCCAGCATTTT.